Following are 13 T cell receptor beta chains from one sample sequenced in a study of T cell clonotyping in hematopoietic cell transplantation. The time point denotes: recipient sample about 28 days before transplant, after cytoreduction. This table comes from immunoSEQ multiplex PCR, and its TCRdb copy is limited to in-frame clones, with some not included. The sample lists around 9,100 clones, approximately 79% occurring once. The sample was peripheral blood mononuclear cells, taken before stem cell transplant. These receptors were obtained from a man in his 60s with acute myeloid leukemia. Some clones in this sample may be carry-over from other donors' samples.

This clone showed up just once. DNA for the CDR3: TGTGCCTGGGAGGCCGGGACGGCGTCCTACGAGCAGTACTTC. Residues: CAWEAGTASYEQYF. The rearrangement uses TRBV30 and TRBJ2-7; D assignment may be TRBD1 or TRBD2 (5 bases each). Trimming pared 5 bases from V and 1 base from J, leaving 15 bases between. The CDR3 is made up of 14 amino acids. Germline values: CDR1 GTSNPN, CDR2 SVGIG (reference sequence).

The chain has TRBV4-1 and TRBJ1-2; perhaps TRBD1 as D (6 bases). The CDR3 consists of 15 residues. Per the germline V gene, CDR1 is MGHRA and CDR2 is YSYEKL. The germline V and J ends were trimmed by 1 base and 1 base, with 10 bases remaining between them. The CDR3 coding sequence is TGCGCCAGCAGCCAAGTAATACAGGGTAACTATGGCTACACCTTC. It is translated as CASSQVIQGNYGYTF.

This sequence joins TRBV30 and TRBJ2-1, with TRBD2 matching 9 bases. The CDR3 contains 15 residues. Unmatched junction bases numbered 14, after V lost 4 bases and J lost 10 bases. The germline gives CDR1 GTSNPN, CDR2 SVGIG (reference sequence). The CDR3 coding sequence is TGTGCCTGGAATCCGGCGGGAGGGCCCCTCTTGGAGCAGTTCTTC. Protein: CAWNPAGGPLLEQFF. The full variable domain, with the rest looked up from reference TRBV30 and TRBJ2-1, is SQTIHQWPATLVQPVGSPLSLECTVEGTSNPNLYWYRQAAGRGLQLLFYSVGIGQISSEVPQNLSASRPQDRQFILSSKKLLLSDSGFYLCAWNPAGGPLLEQFFGPGTRLTVL.

The chain is built from TRBV13 and TRBJ1-3; the D is unclear. CDR1 is PRHDT, CDR2 FYEKMQ, per germline (reference sequence). Trimming took 0 bases from V and 3 from J, leaving 12 bases between them. This CDR3 has 16 amino acids. This chain's CDR3 is CASSLGTGGRGNTIYF. The CDR3 DNA is TGTGCCAGCAGCTTAGGTACGGGTGGCCGTGGAAACACCATATATTTT.

This clone was found once. CDR3: CASSVYRDDTEAFF. The DNA of the CDR3 is TGTGCCAGCAGCGTATACAGGGACGACACTGAAGCTTTCTTT. This chain links TRBV7-9 with TRBJ1-1; perhaps TRBD1 as D (6 bases). Germline V CDR1 and CDR2: SEHNR, FQNEAQ (reference sequence). The germline V and J ends were trimmed by 5 bases and 3 bases, with 13 bases remaining between them. This CDR3 region has 14 residues.

V usage is TRBV7-8 and J usage is TRBJ2-3, with D possibly matching TRBD1 (6 bases). V lost 1 base to trimming and J lost 1 base, with 9 bases between them. This CDR3 contains 15 residues. CDR1 and CDR2 from the germline V gene are SGHVS and FQNEAQ. This chain's CDR3 is CASSLDRVGTDTQYF. CDR3 nucleotides: TGTGCCAGCAGCTTAGACAGGGTTGGCACAGATACGCAGTATTTT.

The chain carries TRBV6-1 and TRBJ2-1, with 9 bases aligning to TRBD2. J was trimmed by 8 bases and V by 9 bases; bases with no gene match: 11. This CDR3 comprises 14 residues. Germline V gene sequence: CDR1 MNHNS, CDR2 SASEGT. CDR3 sequence (DNA): TGTGCCAGTGTGGGACTAGCAGGGGACGATGAGCAGTTCTTC. This encodes CASVGLAGDDEQFF.

The chain has TRBV5-1 and TRBJ2-5, with D perhaps matching TRBD1 (6 bases). The germline V gene encodes CDR1 SGHRS and CDR2 YFSETQ. V was trimmed by 0 bases and J by 2 bases, leaving 11 bases between them. The CDR3 has 15 residues. The CDR3 region is CASSLAGTQQETQYF. In DNA, the CDR3 is TGCGCCAGCAGCTTGGCCGGGACACAACAAGAGACCCAGTACTTC.

This rearrangement joins TRBV30 to TRBJ1-1, with 8 bases lining up with TRBD1. J gave up 3 bases and V 2 bases, and 2 bases lay outside the gene matches. Germline CDR1 and CDR2: GTSNPN and SVGIG (reference sequence). This CDR3 is 13 amino acids long. CDR3 in amino acids: CAWSNRGDTEAFF. The CDR3 bases are TGTGCCTGGAGTAACAGGGGGGACACTGAAGCTTTCTTT.

This clone was recorded only once. The J gene is TRBJ2-3, the V gene TRBV30; D call uncertain. The CDR3 totals 14 residues. Trimming cost V 4 bases and J 2 bases, with 13 bases left between them. The germline CDR1 and CDR2 sequences are GTSNPN and SVGIG (reference sequence). CDR3 loop: CAWTLPLYTDTQYF. For the CDR3, the DNA is TGTGCCTGGACCCTACCACTATACACAGATACGCAGTATTTT.

The rearrangement joins TRBV30 to TRBJ2-7; TRBD1 matches 8 bases. The V gene end was trimmed by 3 bases and the J gene end by 3 bases; junction bases not matched to a gene: 1. This CDR3 is 12 amino acids long. Germline lookup yields CDR1 GTSNPN and CDR2 SVGIG (reference sequence). DNA of the CDR3: TGTGCCTGGAGCGGGACAGGCTACGAGCAGTACTTC. Protein sequence: CAWSGTGYEQYF.

The chain employs TRBV10-3 and TRBJ2-7; D unresolved. V lost 2 bases, J lost 4 bases, and 3 bases lay in between. The CDR3 spans 11 residues. Germline CDR1 ENHRY, CDR2 SYGVKD. The CDR3 bases are TGTGCCATCAGTGAGCGATACGAGCAGTACTTC. It specifies CAISERYEQYF.

The rearrangement links TRBV19 to TRBJ2-1, with 14 bases matching TRBD2. The CDR3 loop spans 15 amino acids. From germline, CDR1 is LNHDA and CDR2 SQIVND (reference sequence). With 5 bases clipped from V and 8 bases from J, the junction kept 5 bases outside the gene matches. The CDR3 sequence is CASSPGLAGVHEQFF. CDR3 nucleotide sequence: TGTGCCAGTAGTCCGGGACTAGCGGGAGTACATGAGCAGTTCTTC.